One sample yielded the 13 T cell receptor beta chains listed below, sequenced in a study of STAT5B mutations in CD4+ large granular lymphocyte leukemia. Sequencing used immunoSEQ multiplex PCR; TCRdb keeps in-frame clones, though not all of them. The data contain about 33,000 clones, 60% to 80% of them seen just once; the ten biggest clones take up 0.25% to 0.35%. The specimen sequenced was CD4+ T cells from blood buffy coats. The receptors stem from a human donor in good health.

The chain recombines TRBV11-3 with TRBJ1-6; no reliable D call. V gave up 4 bases and J gave up 13 bases, with 14 bases separating them. CDR3 size: 13 residues. Per the germline V gene, CDR1 is SGHNT and CDR2 is YENEEA. The CDR3 here is CASSSFGAGPLHF. Written as DNA, the CDR3 is TGTGCCAGCAGCTCGTTCGGAGCGGGGCCCCTCCACTTT.

The rearrangement uses TRBV10-1 and TRBJ2-1; D is unclear. Deletions cut 4 bases from V and 7 bases from J, with 14 bases between. Germline V CDR1 and CDR2: WNHNN, SYGVQD (reference sequence). The CDR3 is made up of 14 amino acids. CDR3 coding DNA: TGCGCCAGCAGTGCCGACGACTGGAAAAATGAGCAGTTCTTC. It specifies CASSADDWKNEQFF.

The rearrangement joins TRBV4-3 to TRBJ2-4, with no clear D. The germline V gene has CDR1 LGHNA and CDR2 YSLEER. V was cut by 6 bases and J by 8 bases, with 14 bases left in between. This CDR3 is built from 13 residues. CDR3 protein: CASRTREVDIQYF. CDR3 nucleotide sequence: TGCGCCAGCAGGACCCGAGAGGTCGACATTCAGTACTTC.

The chain has TRBV27 and TRBJ1-2; D is unresolved. In germline, CDR1 is MNHEY, CDR2 SMNVEV (reference sequence). The CDR3 runs to 15 residues. V lost 6 bases and J lost 4, with 18 bases in between. CDR3: CASSPGTQTFYGYTF. The CDR3 DNA is TGTGCCAGCAGCCCCGGAACGCAGACCTTCTATGGCTACACCTTC.

In its sample, this clone was seen a few times. The rearrangement joins TRBV10-2 to TRBJ1-2, with D possibly TRBD1 on 6 matching bases. V shed 6 bases and J shed 4 bases, with 18 bases lying between them. The length of the CDR3 is 15 residues. CDR1 and CDR2 (germline): WSHSY, SAAADI. The CDR3 coding sequence is TGCGCCAGCAGGGAACGGGGGGGCTATGTCTATGGCTACACCTTC. Amino acids: CASRERGGYVYGYTF.

The gene calls are TRBV7-2 and TRBJ2-7; no clear D gene. Germline lookup yields CDR1 SGHTA and CDR2 FQGNSA. V gave up 5 bases and J gave up 5 bases, with 19 bases separating them. The CDR3 is 15 amino acids. CDR3 in amino acids: CASSPQSGVGNEQYF. Written as DNA, the CDR3 is TGTGCCAGCAGCCCTCAGTCCGGCGTGGGGAACGAGCAGTACTTC.

CDR3 in amino acids: CATSRDTAVNTGELFF. The CDR3 DNA reads TGTGCCACCAGCAGAGATACCGCAGTTAACACCGGGGAGCTGTTTTTT. The chain recombines TRBV15 with TRBJ2-2; D is unclear. Deletions cut 0 bases from V and 2 bases from J, with 10 bases between. Germline lookup yields CDR1 LNHNV and CDR2 YYDKDF (reference sequence). CDR3 length: 16 residues.

This chain connects TRBV5-5 to TRBJ1-4; unclear D gene. CDR1 SGHKS and CDR2 YYEKEE come from the germline V gene (reference sequence). V was trimmed by 7 bases and J by 4 bases, leaving 17 bases between them. The length of the CDR3 is 15 residues. Here the CDR3 reads CASARVPSNNEKLFF. For the CDR3, the DNA is TGTGCCAGCGCTAGGGTCCCCAGTAATAATGAAAAACTGTTTTTT.

CDR3 bases: TGTGCCAGCAGCTCGTGGGGGACAGGGGGCTATGGCTACACCTTC. Amino acid sequence: CASSSWGTGGYGYTF. This rearrangement joins TRBV6-5 to TRBJ1-2, with 11 positions matching TRBD1. Germline-derived CDR1 and CDR2 are MNHEY and SVGAGI. Trimming cost V 6 bases and J 4 bases; bases outside gene matches: 7. The CDR3 is 15 amino acids.

This clone was detected a few times. This sequence joins TRBV27 and TRBJ2-7; D is ambiguous. Deletions cut 1 base from V and 7 bases from J, with 5 bases between. The CDR3 loop spans 11 amino acids. Germline V gene sequence: CDR1 MNHEY, CDR2 SMNVEV (reference sequence). CDR3 sequence (DNA): TGTGCCAGCAGTTTATACGGTGAGCAGTACTTC. Protein: CASSLYGEQYF.

The rearrangement links TRBV19 to TRBJ1-5; D is possibly TRBD1 (6 bases). Between the trimmed V and J ends, which lost 1 base and 5 bases, there was a span of 12 bases. This CDR3 has 15 amino acids. CDR1 LNHDA and CDR2 SQIVND come from the germline V gene (reference sequence). The CDR3 sequence is CASSIVRTDDQPQHF. In DNA, the CDR3 is TGTGCCAGTAGTATAGTCCGGACAGATGATCAGCCCCAGCATTTT. Full variable domain (outside the CDR3, taken from reference TRBV19 and TRBJ1-5): DGGITQSPKYLFRKEGQNVTLSCEQNLNHDAMYWYRQDPGQGLRLIYYSQIVNDFQKGDIAEGYSVSREKKESFPLTVTSAQKNPTAFYLCASSIVRTDDQPQHFGDGTRLSIL.

This chain uses TRBV9 with TRBJ2-1; 14 bases fit TRBD2. The trim removed 2 bases at V and 10 bases at J, leaving 5 bases unmatched. This CDR3 has 15 amino acids. Germline V gene data show CDR1 as SGDLS and CDR2 as YYNGEE. Here the CDR3 reads CASSVGLAGGKEQFF. CDR3 sequence (DNA): TGTGCCAGCAGCGTTGGACTAGCGGGGGGTAAAGAGCAGTTCTTC.

The chain recombines TRBV5-5 with TRBJ2-3; 10 positions agree with TRBD2. The germline V gene has CDR1 SGHKS and CDR2 YYEKEE (reference sequence). Germline trimming cut 0 bases from V and 4 bases from J; bases unmatched to any gene: 5. The CDR3 consists of 16 residues. CDR3 nucleotide sequence: TGTGCCAGCAGCTTGGCTCCTAGCGGGGGTTCAGATACGCAGTATTTT. It is translated as CASSLAPSGGSDTQYF.